This section outlines one T cell receptor beta chain sequence together with its context. The data derive from a study of blood T cell repertoires in COVID-19. Study information: COVID-19 samples collected from the United States, Italy and Spain covered acute and convalescent phases. Sample material is recorded as cDNA or gDNA derived from T cells, B-cell-depleted T cells, or PBMCs.

Germline CDR1 and CDR2: SGHKS and YYEKEE (reference sequence). V shed 3 bases and J shed 10 bases, with 14 bases lying between them. The CDR3 has 14 residues. Original methodology: The authors estimated nucleated cell counts from reference gene primer amplification. Sequencing was performed with immunoSEQ multiplex PCR; in TCRdb, only in-frame clones are kept and a portion is missing. V, J and clone size were drawn from that table, and D and trimming were deduced from the DNA. The data show 70,000 to 90,000 clones, approximately 79% seen once. The V gene is TRBV5-5, the J gene TRBJ1-6; D not resolved. Sequenced: peripheral blood. The TCR originated in a man aged 65-85 years with acute or convalescent COVID-19. The CDR3 DNA reads TGTGCCAGCAGCTCGGAGGGCGCTGGGTCACCCCTCCACTTT. Translated: CASSSEGAGSPLHF.